This T cell receptor (beta chain) originates from a study of T cells after posttransplantation cyclophosphamide. Controls had myeloablative marrow grafts with methotrexate and calcineurin inhibitor, sampled at 1 year. Profiling relied on immunoSEQ multiplex PCR, and the TCRdb table lists in-frame clones only, not all of them. The sample lists about 10,000 clones; roughly 88% were seen once. A word on this clone: No antigen is known for it.

The germline V gene has CDR1 SGHDT and CDR2 YYEEEE. The J segment lost 2 bases and the V segment lost 4 bases, leaving 7 bases of the junction unmatched. There are 15 residues in the CDR3. Study-level findings and limits: Later blood repertoires were often dominated by clones from the donor CD8+ memory compartment. TRB clonality was highly associated with recipient CMV seropositivity and reactivation. Blood and skin or GI T cell repertoires showed limited TRB overlap.

This chain links TRBV5-6 with TRBJ2-7; 9 bases agree with TRBD2. The source was PBMCs, collected after an allogeneic stem cell transplant with a calcineurin inhibitor and methotrexate. The source is a young adult male patient who received an allogeneic stem cell transplant from an unrelated donor, was CMV-positive, and had no GVHD. Among the T cells, some may be from the graft donor. CDR3 sequence: CASSLGLAFTYEQYV. In nucleotides, the CDR3 is TGTGCCAGCAGCCTCGGACTAGCGTTTACCTACGAGCAGTACGTC.